This T cell receptor beta chain was sequenced in a study of T cell repertoires in cytomegalovirus infection. Whole-study context: In the study, CMV epitopes included recently identified HLA-C-restricted and well-studied HLA-B-restricted ones. CMV infection together with matching HLA type was indicated by public TCR beta signatures.

TCRdb independently ran MiXCR on the reads; one entry per CDR3 protein. The profile shows roughly 860,000 distinct CDR3 sequences, around a third of them singletons. General study points: Ex vivo responses were dominated by HLA-C-restricted CMV-specific TCR beta clonotypes. The cumulative frequency of public TCR beta families distinguished individuals who carried CMV together with the relevant HLA.

The CDR3 is 17 residues long. From germline, CDR1 is MNHEY and CDR2 SVGAGI. After removal of 4 bases from V and 7 bases from J, the junction contained 15 bases not matched to a gene. This clonotype has a handful of counts. The antigen is not known. This chain uses TRBV6-5 with TRBJ1-2, with TRBD1 identical over 10 bases. Sequences were derived from cultured CD8+ T cells from PBMCs, sampled from culture after CMV antigen stimulation. This receptor was taken from a human donor in good health (CMV status not recorded). Some clones in this sample may be carry-over from other donors' samples. CDR3 region: CASSSLIGGWTGGGYTF. DNA of the CDR3: TGTGCCAGCAGTTCCTTAATTGGGGGTTGGACAGGGGGTGGCTACACCTTC.